This T cell receptor (beta chain) was profiled in a study of T cells in women clearing cervical HPV infection. As for this clone: Its antigen is still unknown.

Assay used: immunoSEQ multiplex PCR; TCRdb lists only in-frame clones, some missing. Its table lists around 44,000 clones. General study results and limits: Effector/memory and HPV-specific T cells were not isolated, and association timing is unknown. Each sample's T-cell count was unknown, possibly confounding richness. CIN3+ cases had significantly higher TCR repertoire richness than controls, but evenness did not differ.

Sequenced: blood buffy coat. The TCR originated in a woman between 18 and 70 years old with a cervical HPV16 infection that either progressed to CIN3+ or cleared (not recorded which).

CDR3 bases read: TGCAGCGCCCCGGACAGTCCGGGC. This sequence encodes CSAPDSPG. From start to end, the CDR3 is CSAPDSPGYTF. V gene TRBV29-1 combines with J gene TRBJ1-2, with a possible D match to TRBD1 (6 bases). With the read ending 3 residues before the CDR3 end, the germline J gene is used to fill in that end. CDR3 length: 11 amino acids. CDR1 and CDR2 from the germline V gene are SQVTM and ANQGSEA.